This record looks at one TCR beta chain sequence and its context. Using its own MiXCR run on the RT-PCR reads, TCRdb lists one record per CDR3 protein. Of about 680,000 distinct CDR3 sequences detected, approximately 15% appear once; the ten largest clones hold roughly 4%. What was sequenced was memory CD4+ T cells from blood. The sequence was obtained from a female donor in good health, serving as a healthy control.

The DNA of the CDR3 is TGTGCCAGCAGCTTGGGAGGGTTGGGACAGGGTCTCCCTGAAGCTTTCTTT. It encodes CASSLGGLGQGLPEAFF. The chain employs TRBV5-4 and TRBJ1-1; 9 bases match TRBD1. The CDR3 totals 17 residues. CDR1 SGHNT and CDR2 YYREEE come from the germline V gene (reference sequence). J lost 6 bases, V lost 0 bases, and 12 bases had no gene match.